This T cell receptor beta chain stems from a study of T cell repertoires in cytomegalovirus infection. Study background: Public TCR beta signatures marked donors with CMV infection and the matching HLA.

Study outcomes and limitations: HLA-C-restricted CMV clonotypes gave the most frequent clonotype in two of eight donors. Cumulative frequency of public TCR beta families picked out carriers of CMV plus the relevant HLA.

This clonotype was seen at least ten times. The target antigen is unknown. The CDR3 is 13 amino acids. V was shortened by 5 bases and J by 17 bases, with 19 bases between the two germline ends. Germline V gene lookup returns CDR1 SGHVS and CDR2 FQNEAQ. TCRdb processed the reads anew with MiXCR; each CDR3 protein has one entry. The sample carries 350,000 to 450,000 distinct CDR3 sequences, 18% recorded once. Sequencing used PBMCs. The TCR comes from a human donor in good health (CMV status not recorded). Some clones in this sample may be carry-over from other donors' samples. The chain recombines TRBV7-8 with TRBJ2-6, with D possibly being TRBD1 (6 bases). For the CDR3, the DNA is TGTGCCAGCAGCAACTATACAAGGGGGAGTTTGACTTTC. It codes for CASSNYTRGSLTF.